A single sample is the source of the 17 T cell receptor beta chains below, sequenced in a study of PD-L1 blockade in urothelial cancer. Time point given: peripheral blood 6 weeks after treatment start. Profiling relied on immunoSEQ multiplex PCR, and the TCRdb table lists in-frame clones only, not all of them. In the table there are about 41,000 clones, 70% to 90% of which are singletons. The sample consisted of PBMCs, taken around atezolizumab (anti-PD-L1) treatment. Receptors originate from a man aged 70 or older with urothelial cancer.

CDR3 in amino acids: CASSPPQGSSGNTIYF. CDR3 nucleotide sequence: TGTGCCAGCAGTCCACCTCAGGGGAGCTCTGGAAACACCATATATTTT. The V and J genes are TRBV28 and TRBJ1-3; D possibly corresponds to TRBD1 (6 bases). This CDR3 is 16 amino acids long. Per germline, CDR1 MDHEN and CDR2 SYDVKM. The V end lost 5 bases, the J end lost 0 bases, and 14 bases lay between the germline ends.

This CDR3 reads CASSPQQGYFYEQYF. Here the CDR3 DNA reads TGTGCCAGCAGCCCCCAGCAGGGTTATTTCTACGAGCAGTACTTC. The chain links TRBV14 to TRBJ2-7; D is perhaps TRBD1 (5 bases). There are 15 residues in the CDR3. Trimming cost V 4 bases and J 3 bases, with 16 bases left between them. Germline V gives CDR1 SGHDN, CDR2 FVKESK.

J is TRBJ2-7 and V is TRBV2; D may be TRBD1 (5 bases). V was pared by 3 bases and J by 2 bases, with 14 bases between. In germline, CDR1 is SNHLY, CDR2 FYNNEI. The CDR3 spans 15 residues. CDR3 in amino acids: CASSELQEVTYEQYF. DNA for the CDR3: TGTGCCAGCAGTGAGTTACAGGAAGTAACCTACGAGCAGTACTTC.

This clone was detected a few times. This sequence joins TRBV5-1 and TRBJ1-2; TRBD1 is a possible D gene (6 bases). CDR3 length: 13 amino acids. CDR1 SGHRS and CDR2 YFSETQ come from the germline V gene. The V end lost 4 bases, the J end lost 6 bases, and 13 bases lay between the germline ends. CDR3 in amino acids: CASSGMGADGYTF. CDR3 bases: TGCGCCAGCAGCGGGATGGGGGCAGATGGCTACACCTTC.

This rearrangement joins TRBV7-9 to TRBJ1-3; a weak D match, TRBD1 (5 bases). The CDR3 sequence is 14 residues long. Germline loops: CDR1 SEHNR, CDR2 FQNEAQ (reference sequence). Trimming shortened V by 5 bases and J by 0 bases, and 8 bases separated the two germline ends. CDR3 sequence (DNA): TGTGCCAGCAGCCCGGACATCTCTGGAAACACCATATATTTT. This gives the protein CASSPDISGNTIYF.

The V and J genes are TRBV25-1 and TRBJ1-4; 8 bases map to TRBD1. V lost 5 bases to trimming and J lost 7 bases; unmatched junction nucleotides: 12. The CDR3 extends over 16 amino acids. From germline, CDR1 is MGHDK and CDR2 SYGVNS. The CDR3 region is CASSPTGTGYPEKLFF. CDR3 nucleotides: TGTGCCAGCAGTCCAACCGGGACAGGCTACCCTGAAAAACTGTTTTTT.

This clone was found once. The chain has TRBV5-3 and TRBJ1-4; D is unclear. TRBV5-3 is flagged as an ORF with uncertain function. Trimming shortened V by 0 bases and J by 0 bases, and 6 bases separated the two germline ends. The CDR3 is made up of 15 amino acids. The CDR3 loop is CARSLACATNEKLFF. The CDR3 bases are TGTGCCAGAAGCTTGGCCTGTGCAACTAATGAAAAACTGTTTTTT.

V and J are TRBV5-1 and TRBJ1-2; TRBD1 matches at 7 bases. This CDR3 contains 13 residues. Trimming removed 4 bases from V and 4 bases from J; junction bases left unmatched: 4. From germline, CDR1 is SGHRS and CDR2 YFSETQ. The chain's CDR3 is CASSPGQSYGYTF. DNA of the CDR3: TGCGCCAGCAGCCCGGGACAGTCCTATGGCTACACCTTC.

The count of this clone is one. This chain links TRBV5-1 with TRBJ2-2; TRBD1 matches at 10 bases. The CDR3 loop spans 15 amino acids. The ends lost 4 bases at V and 3 bases at J; junction bases unmatched: 3. CDR1 and CDR2 (germline): SGHRS, YFSETQ. The CDR3 nucleotides read TGCGCCAGCAGCCGAGGGACAGGGGACACCGGGGAGCTGTTTTTT. This encodes CASSRGTGDTGELFF.

J is TRBJ2-7 and V is TRBV5-1, with TRBD1 matching 11 bases. V gave up 1 base and J gave up 6 bases; unmatched junction bases: 6. Germline values: CDR1 SGHRS, CDR2 YFSETQ. This CDR3 is 15 amino acids long. CDR3 DNA: TGCGCCAGCAGCTTGAGGGGACAGGGGGTCCTCGAGCAGTACTTC. Translation: CASSLRGQGVLEQYF.

This chain connects TRBV9 to TRBJ2-3; a weak D match, TRBD2 (6 bases). V was shortened by 2 bases and J by 5 bases, with 18 bases between the two germline ends. In germline, CDR1 is SGDLS, CDR2 YYNGEE. There are 16 residues in the CDR3. CDR3 DNA sequence: TGTGCCAGCAGCGTGAGTTTCAGGGAGCGGGTAGATACGCAGTATTTT. Translating gives CASSVSFRERVDTQYF.

This chain connects TRBV30 to TRBJ2-5; 11 nucleotides align to TRBD2. The V gene end was trimmed by 8 bases and the J gene end by 5 bases; junction bases not matched to a gene: 7. CDR1 and CDR2 from the germline V gene are GTSNPN and SVGIG (reference sequence). The CDR3 loop spans 13 amino acids. Here the CDR3 reads CAGTSGSRETQYF. The CDR3, as DNA: TGTGCCGGAACTAGCGGGAGTCGGGAGACCCAGTACTTC.

This rearrangement joins TRBV7-6 to TRBJ1-3, with 9 positions matching TRBD1. The CDR3 extends over 17 amino acids. Germline V gene data show CDR1 as SGHVS and CDR2 as FNYEAQ. The junction had 11 bases not matched to a gene; V was cut back by 5 bases and J by 3 bases. The CDR3 nucleotides are TGTGCCAGCAGCCCGGGACAGGGCAGTATACTTGGAAACACCATATATTTT. This encodes CASSPGQGSILGNTIYF.

The chain joins TRBV7-2 to TRBJ1-1; 8 nucleotides agree with TRBD1. The CDR3 runs to 13 residues. The J segment lost 5 bases and the V segment lost 5 bases, leaving 4 bases of the junction unmatched. Germline V gene data show CDR1 as SGHTA and CDR2 as FQGNSA. As DNA, the CDR3 is TGTGCCAGCAGCCCGGACAGGGAAACTGAAGCTTTCTTT. Amino acids: CASSPDRETEAFF.

This clone is a singleton in its sample. The chain combines TRBV6-6 with TRBJ2-5; 10 bases are shared with TRBD2. Germline trimming cut 5 bases from V and 5 bases from J; bases unmatched to any gene: 5. CDR1 and CDR2 from the germline V gene are MNHNY and SVGAGI (reference sequence). This CDR3 contains 14 residues. The CDR3 coding sequence is TGTGCCAGCAGTATAGCGGGAGGCCGGGAGACCCAGTACTTC. Translating gives CASSIAGGRETQYF.

The chain uses TRBV10-2 and TRBJ1-1; D is unresolved. The ends were cut back, 5 bases at V and 1 base at J, with 8 bases in the middle. From germline, CDR1 is WSHSY and CDR2 SAAADI. The CDR3 length is 13 residues. CDR3 in amino acids: CASSSRSNTEAFF. In DNA, the CDR3 is TGCGCCAGCAGTTCCCGTTCGAACACTGAAGCTTTCTTT.

The chain carries TRBV2 and TRBJ1-2; D may be TRBD1 (5 bases). V was cut by 5 bases and J by 6 bases, with 13 bases left in between. Germline-derived CDR1 and CDR2 are SNHLY and FYNNEI. The CDR3 consists of 13 residues. The CDR3 bases are TGTGCCAGCAGTTTCACAGGTTTGGATGGCTACACCTTC. The encoded protein is CASSFTGLDGYTF.